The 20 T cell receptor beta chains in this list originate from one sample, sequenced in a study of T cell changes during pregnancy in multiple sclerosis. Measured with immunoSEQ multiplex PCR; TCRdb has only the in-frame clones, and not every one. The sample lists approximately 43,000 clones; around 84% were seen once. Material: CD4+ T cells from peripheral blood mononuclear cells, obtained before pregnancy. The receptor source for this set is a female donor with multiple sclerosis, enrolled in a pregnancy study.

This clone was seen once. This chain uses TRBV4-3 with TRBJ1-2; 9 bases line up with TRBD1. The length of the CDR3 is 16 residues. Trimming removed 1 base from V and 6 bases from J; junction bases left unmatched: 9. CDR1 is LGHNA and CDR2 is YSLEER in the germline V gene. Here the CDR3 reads CASSQVFGQGINGYTF. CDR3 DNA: TGCGCCAGCAGCCAAGTATTCGGACAGGGGATTAATGGCTACACCTTC.

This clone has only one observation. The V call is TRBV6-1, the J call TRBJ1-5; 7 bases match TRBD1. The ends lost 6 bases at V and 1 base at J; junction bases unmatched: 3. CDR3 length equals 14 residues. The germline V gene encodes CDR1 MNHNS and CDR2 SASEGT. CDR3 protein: CASSQQGSNQPQHF. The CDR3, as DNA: TGTGCCAGCAGCCAACAGGGGAGCAATCAGCCCCAGCATTTT.

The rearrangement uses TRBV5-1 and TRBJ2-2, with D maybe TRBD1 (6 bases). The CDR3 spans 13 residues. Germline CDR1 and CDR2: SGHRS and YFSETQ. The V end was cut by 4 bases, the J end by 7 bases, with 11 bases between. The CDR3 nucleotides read TGCGCCAGCAGCCTCAGGGGCGGCGGGGAGCTGTTTTTT. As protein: CASSLRGGGELFF.

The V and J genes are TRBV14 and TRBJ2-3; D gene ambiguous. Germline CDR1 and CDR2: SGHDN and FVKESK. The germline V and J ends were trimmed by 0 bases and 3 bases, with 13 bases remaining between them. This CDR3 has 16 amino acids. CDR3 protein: CASSQDRYYFTDTQYF. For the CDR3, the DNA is TGTGCCAGCAGCCAAGATAGGTACTACTTTACAGATACGCAGTATTTT.

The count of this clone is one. Here the CDR3 DNA reads TGTGCCAGCAGTTACGTGCGGAACTCCTACGAGCAGTACTTC. Its protein product is CASSYVRNSYEQYF. The gene calls are TRBV6-5 and TRBJ2-7; no clear D gene. Deletions cut 2 bases from V and 0 bases from J, with 8 bases between. The length of the CDR3 is 14 residues. Per the germline V gene, CDR1 is MNHEY and CDR2 is SVGAGI.

The DNA for the CDR3 is TGTGCCAGCAGGTTGGGGGGGGCAGCCGGGAAATGGGCCAACGTCCTGACTTTC. It is translated as CASRLGGAAGKWANVLTF. The chain joins TRBV2 to TRBJ2-6; weak D call: TRBD2 (7 bases). The CDR3 extends over 18 amino acids. V dropped 6 bases and J dropped 5 bases, with 23 bases sitting between them. The V gene's germline CDR1 is SNHLY and CDR2 FYNNEI.

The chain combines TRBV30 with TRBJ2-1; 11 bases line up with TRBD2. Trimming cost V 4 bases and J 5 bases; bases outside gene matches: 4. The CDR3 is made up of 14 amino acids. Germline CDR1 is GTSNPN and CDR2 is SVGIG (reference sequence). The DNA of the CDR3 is TGTGCCTGGACCGTAGCGGGAGGGGACAATGAGCAGTTCTTC. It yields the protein CAWTVAGGDNEQFF.

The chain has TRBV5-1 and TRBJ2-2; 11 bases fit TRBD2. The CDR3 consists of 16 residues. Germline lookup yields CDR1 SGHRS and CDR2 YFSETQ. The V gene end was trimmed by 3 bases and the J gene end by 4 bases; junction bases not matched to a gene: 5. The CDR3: CASSSLAGGGTGELFF. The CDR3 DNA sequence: TGCGCCAGCAGCTCCCTAGCGGGAGGAGGCACCGGGGAGCTGTTTTTT. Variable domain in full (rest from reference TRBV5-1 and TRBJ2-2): KAGVTQTPRYLIKTRGQQVTLSCSPISGHRSVSWYQQTPGQGLQFLFEYFSETQRNKGNFPGRFSGRQFSNSRSEMNVSTLELGDSALYLCASSSLAGGGTGELFFGEGSRLTVL.

The CDR3 is CASSLALTGGYTEAFF. The CDR3 DNA is TGTGCCAGCAGCTTAGCGCTCACAGGGGGCTATACTGAAGCTTTCTTT. V is TRBV11-2 and J is TRBJ1-1, with 9 bases identical to TRBD1. J lost 5 bases, V lost 1 base, and 8 bases had no gene match. Germline V gives CDR1 SGHAT, CDR2 FQNNGV. This CDR3 has 16 residues.

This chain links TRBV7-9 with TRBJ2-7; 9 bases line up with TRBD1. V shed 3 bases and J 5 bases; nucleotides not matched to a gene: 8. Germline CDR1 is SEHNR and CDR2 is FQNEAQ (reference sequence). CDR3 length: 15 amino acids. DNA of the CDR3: TGTGCCAGCAGCTTCGAGCGGACAGGGGTCCACGAGCAGTACTTC. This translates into CASSFERTGVHEQYF. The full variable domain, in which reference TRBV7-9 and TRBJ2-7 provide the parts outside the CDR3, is DTGVSQNPRHKITKRGQNVTFRCDPISEHNRLYWYRQTLGQGPEFLTYFQNEAQLEKSRLLSDRFSAERPKGSFSTLEIQRTEQGDSAMYLCASSFERTGVHEQYFGPGTRLTVT.

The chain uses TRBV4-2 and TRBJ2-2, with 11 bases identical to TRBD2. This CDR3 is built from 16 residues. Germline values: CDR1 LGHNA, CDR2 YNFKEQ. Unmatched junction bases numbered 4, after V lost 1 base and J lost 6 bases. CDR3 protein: CASSQVLAGGAGELFF. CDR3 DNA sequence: TGTGCCAGCAGCCAAGTCCTAGCGGGAGGCGCCGGGGAGCTGTTTTTT.

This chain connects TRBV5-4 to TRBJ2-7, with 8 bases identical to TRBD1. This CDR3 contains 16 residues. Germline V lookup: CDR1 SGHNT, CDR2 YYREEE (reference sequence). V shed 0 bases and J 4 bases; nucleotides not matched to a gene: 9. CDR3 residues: CASSLGGGQGAYEQYF. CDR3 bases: TGTGCCAGCAGCTTGGGCGGTGGACAGGGCGCGTACGAGCAGTACTTC.

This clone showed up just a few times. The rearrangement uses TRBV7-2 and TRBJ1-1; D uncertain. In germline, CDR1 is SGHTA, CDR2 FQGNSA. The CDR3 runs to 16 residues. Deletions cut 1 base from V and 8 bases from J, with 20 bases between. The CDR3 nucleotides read TGTGCCAGCAGCTTAGGGGGAGTGGGCGCGACCCCCGAAGCTTTCTTT. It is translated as CASSLGGVGATPEAFF. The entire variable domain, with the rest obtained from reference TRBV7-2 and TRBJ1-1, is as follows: GAGVSQSPSNKVTEKGKDVELRCDPISGHTALYWYRQSLGQGLEFLIYFQGNSAPDKSGLPSDRFSAERTGGSVSTLTIQRTQQEDSAVYLCASSLGGVGATPEAFFGQGTRLTVV.

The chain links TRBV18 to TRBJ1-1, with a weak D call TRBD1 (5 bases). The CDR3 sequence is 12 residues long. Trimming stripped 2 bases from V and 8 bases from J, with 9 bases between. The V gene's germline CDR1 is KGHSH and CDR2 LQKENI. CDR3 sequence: CASSPTTVEAFF. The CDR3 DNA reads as TGTGCCAGCTCACCAACGACAGTGGAAGCTTTCTTT.

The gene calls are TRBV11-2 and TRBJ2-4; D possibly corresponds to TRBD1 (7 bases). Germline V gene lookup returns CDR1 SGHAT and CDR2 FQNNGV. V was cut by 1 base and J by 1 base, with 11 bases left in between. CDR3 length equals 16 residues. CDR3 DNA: TGTGCCAGCAGCTTAGGGAGGGGGCGCGCCAAAAACATTCAGTACTTC. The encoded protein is CASSLGRGRAKNIQYF.

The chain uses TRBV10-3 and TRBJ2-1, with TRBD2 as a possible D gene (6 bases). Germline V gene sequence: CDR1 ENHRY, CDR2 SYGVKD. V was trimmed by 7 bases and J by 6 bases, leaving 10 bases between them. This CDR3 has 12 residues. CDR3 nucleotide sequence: TGTGCCATCAAGGGGCGGGGCAATGAGCAGTTCTTC. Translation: CAIKGRGNEQFF.

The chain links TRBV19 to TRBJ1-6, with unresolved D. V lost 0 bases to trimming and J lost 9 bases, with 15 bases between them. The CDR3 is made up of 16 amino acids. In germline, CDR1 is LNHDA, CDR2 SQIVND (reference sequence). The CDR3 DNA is TGTGCCAGTAGTATAGAAGAGACCAGGCCCCCTTCACCCCTCCACTTT. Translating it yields CASSIEETRPPSPLHF.

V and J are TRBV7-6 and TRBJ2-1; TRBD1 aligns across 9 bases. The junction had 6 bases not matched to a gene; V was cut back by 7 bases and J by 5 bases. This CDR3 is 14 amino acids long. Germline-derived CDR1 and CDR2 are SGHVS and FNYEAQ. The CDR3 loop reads CASTPGQGDNEQFF. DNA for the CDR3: TGTGCCAGCACCCCGGGACAGGGCGACAATGAGCAGTTCTTC.

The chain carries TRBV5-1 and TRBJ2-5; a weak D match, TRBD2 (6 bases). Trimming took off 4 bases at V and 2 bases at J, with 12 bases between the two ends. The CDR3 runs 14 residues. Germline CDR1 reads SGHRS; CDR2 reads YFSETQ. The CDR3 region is CASSQGTGQETQYF. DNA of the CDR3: TGCGCCAGCAGCCAAGGGACTGGGCAAGAGACCCAGTACTTC.

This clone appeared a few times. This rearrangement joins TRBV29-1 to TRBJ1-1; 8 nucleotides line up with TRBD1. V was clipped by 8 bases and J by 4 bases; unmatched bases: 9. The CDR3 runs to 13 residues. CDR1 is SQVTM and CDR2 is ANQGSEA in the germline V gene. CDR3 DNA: TGCAGCACGGACGACAGGGGAAGCACTGAAGCTTTCTTT. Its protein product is CSTDDRGSTEAFF. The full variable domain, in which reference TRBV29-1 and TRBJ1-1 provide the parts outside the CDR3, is SAVISQKPSRDICQRGTSLTIQCQVDSQVTMMFWYRQQPGQSLTLIATANQGSEATYESGFVIDKFPISRPNLTFSTLTVSNMSPEDSSIYLCSTDDRGSTEAFFGQGTRLTVV.